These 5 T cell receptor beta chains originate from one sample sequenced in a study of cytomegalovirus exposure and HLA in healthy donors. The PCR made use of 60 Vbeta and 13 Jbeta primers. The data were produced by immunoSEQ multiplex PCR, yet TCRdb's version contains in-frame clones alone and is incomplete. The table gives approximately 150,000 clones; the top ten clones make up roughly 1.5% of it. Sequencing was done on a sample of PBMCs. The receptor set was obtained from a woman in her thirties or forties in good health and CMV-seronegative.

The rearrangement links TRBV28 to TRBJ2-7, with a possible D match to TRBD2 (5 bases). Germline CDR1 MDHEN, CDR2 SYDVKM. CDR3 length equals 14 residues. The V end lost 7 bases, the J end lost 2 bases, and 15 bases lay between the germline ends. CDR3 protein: CASIPSRDTYEQYF. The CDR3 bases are TGTGCCAGCATCCCTTCCCGGGATACCTACGAGCAGTACTTC.

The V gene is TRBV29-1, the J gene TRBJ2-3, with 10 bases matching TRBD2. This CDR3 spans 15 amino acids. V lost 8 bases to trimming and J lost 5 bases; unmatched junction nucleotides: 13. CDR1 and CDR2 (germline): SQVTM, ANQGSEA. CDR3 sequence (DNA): TGCAGCATAAGGACTAGCGGTGACACGAGAGATACGCAGTATTTT. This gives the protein CSIRTSGDTRDTQYF.

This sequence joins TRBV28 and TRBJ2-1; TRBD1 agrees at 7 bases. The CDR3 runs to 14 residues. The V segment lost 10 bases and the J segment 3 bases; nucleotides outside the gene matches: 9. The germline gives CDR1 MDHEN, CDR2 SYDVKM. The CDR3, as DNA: TGTGCCACTCTAAGGACAGGCCACTACAATGAGCAGTTCTTC. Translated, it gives CATLRTGHYNEQFF.

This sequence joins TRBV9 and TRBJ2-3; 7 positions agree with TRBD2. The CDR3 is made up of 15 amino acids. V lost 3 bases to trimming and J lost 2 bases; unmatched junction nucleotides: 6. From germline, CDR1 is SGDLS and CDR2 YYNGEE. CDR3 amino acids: CASSEGTTFTDTQYF. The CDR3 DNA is TGTGCCAGCAGCGAAGGGACTACTTTCACAGATACGCAGTATTTT.

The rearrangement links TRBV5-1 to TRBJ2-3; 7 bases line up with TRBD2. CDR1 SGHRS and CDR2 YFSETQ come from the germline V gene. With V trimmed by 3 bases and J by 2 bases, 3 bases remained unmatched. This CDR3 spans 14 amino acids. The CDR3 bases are TGCGCCAGCAGCTGGACTAGTTCCACAGATACGCAGTATTTT. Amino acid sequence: CASSWTSSTDTQYF.